This T cell receptor (beta chain) is drawn from a study of memory CD4+ T cells and cytomegalovirus serostatus. The wider study: This sample comes from healthy Belgian adults, eight to ten CMV seropositive, around 26 seronegative.

V dropped 6 bases and J dropped 3 bases, with 5 bases sitting between them. Per the germline V gene, CDR1 is MDHEN and CDR2 is SYDVKM. The CDR3 is 12 amino acids. Single viable CD3+CD4+CD8-CD45RO+ cells were sorted as the memory CD4+ T cells. Donors' CMV status reflects serum IgG against pp150, pp28, p38, p52. The table came from immunoSEQ multiplex PCR; TCRdb's copy has only in-frame clones and leaves some out. The table records 50,000 to 60,000 clones, about three quarters of them present only once. The sample was memory CD4+ T cells from blood. The sequence was obtained from an adult in good health and CMV-seropositive. The chain couples TRBV28 to TRBJ1-4, with D uncertain. CDR3 DNA: TGTGCCAGCAGATCGTCTAATGAAAAACTGTTTTTT. It codes for CASRSSNEKLFF.